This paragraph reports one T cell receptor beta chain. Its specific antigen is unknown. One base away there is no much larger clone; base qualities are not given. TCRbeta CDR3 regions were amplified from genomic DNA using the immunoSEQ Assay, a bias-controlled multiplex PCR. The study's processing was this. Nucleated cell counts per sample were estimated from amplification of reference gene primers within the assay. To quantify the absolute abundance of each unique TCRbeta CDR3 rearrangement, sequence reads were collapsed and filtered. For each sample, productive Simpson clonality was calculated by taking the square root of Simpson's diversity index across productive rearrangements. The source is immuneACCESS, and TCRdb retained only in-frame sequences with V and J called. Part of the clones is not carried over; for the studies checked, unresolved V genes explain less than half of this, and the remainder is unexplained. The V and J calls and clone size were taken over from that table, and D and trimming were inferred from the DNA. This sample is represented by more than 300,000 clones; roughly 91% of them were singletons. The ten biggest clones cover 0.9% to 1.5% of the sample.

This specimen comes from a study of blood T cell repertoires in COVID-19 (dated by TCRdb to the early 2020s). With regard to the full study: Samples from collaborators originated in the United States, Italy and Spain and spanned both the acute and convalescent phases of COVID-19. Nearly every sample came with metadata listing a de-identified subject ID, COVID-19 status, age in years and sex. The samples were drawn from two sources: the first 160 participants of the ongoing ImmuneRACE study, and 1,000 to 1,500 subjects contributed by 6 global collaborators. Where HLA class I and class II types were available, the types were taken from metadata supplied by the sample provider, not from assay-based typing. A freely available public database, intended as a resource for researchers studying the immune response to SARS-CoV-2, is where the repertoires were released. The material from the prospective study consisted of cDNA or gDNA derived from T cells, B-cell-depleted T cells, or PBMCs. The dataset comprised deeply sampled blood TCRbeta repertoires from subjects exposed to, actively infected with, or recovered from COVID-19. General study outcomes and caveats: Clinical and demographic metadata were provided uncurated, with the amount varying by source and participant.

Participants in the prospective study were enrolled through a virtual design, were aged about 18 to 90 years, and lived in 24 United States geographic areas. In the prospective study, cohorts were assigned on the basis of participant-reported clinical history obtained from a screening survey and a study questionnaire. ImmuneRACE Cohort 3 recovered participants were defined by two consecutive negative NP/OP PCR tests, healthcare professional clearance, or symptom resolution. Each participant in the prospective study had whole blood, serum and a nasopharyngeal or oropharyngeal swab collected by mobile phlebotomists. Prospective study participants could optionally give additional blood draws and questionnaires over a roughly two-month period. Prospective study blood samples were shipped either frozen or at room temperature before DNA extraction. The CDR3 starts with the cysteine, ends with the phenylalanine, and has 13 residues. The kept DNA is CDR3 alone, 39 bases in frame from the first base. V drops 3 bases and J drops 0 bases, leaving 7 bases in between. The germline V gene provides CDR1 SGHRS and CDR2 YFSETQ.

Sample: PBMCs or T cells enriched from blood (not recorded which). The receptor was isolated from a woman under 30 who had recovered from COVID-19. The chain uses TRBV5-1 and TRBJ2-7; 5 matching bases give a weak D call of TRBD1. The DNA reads TGCGCCAGCAGCTGGACAACCTCCTACGAGCAGTACTTC. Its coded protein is CASSWTTSYEQYF.